Following are 26 T cell receptor beta chains from one sample sequenced in a study of CD8 T cells in ankylosing spondylitis. One entry per CDR3 protein, called by TCRdb with MiXCR from the 5' RACE reads. The profile covers 210,000 or so distinct CDR3 sequences, with roughly 8.2% appearing a single time and around 5.1% taken by the ten largest. The sequencing sample was made of blood, either unsorted or a sorted T cell fraction (not recorded which). These receptors were taken from a female donor with ankylosing spondylitis or in good health (not recorded which).

The chain has TRBV7-8 and TRBJ1-1, with D unresolved. Germline CDR1 reads SGHVS; CDR2 reads FQNEAQ. The CDR3 covers 13 residues. The V gene lost 5 bases and the J gene lost 1 base, with 8 bases spanning the gap. The CDR3, as DNA: TGTGCCAGCAGCCCAGTACCGAACACTGAAGCTTTCTTT. Translated: CASSPVPNTEAFF.

This clonotype was recorded at least ten times. The chain uses TRBV12-3 or TRBV12-4 and TRBJ2-7, with 7 nucleotides matching TRBD2. V shed 5 bases, J shed 8 bases, and the junction held 9 bases outside the gene matches. There are 13 residues in the CDR3. CDR3 DNA: TGTGCCAGCAGTCCCCGGGAGCGGGAACAGCAGTACTTC. It translates to CASSPREREQQYF.

The chain combines TRBV14 with TRBJ1-1; the D is unclear. The CDR3 runs 17 residues. V was trimmed by 1 base and J by 2 bases, leaving 17 bases between them. Looked up from germline, CDR1 is SGHDN and CDR2 is FVKESK. In nucleotides, the CDR3 is TGTGCCAGCAGCCAAGTAAATATCAAAGGACCCAACACTGAAGCTTTCTTT. Translation gives CASSQVNIKGPNTEAFF.

This clonotype has at least ten counts. J is TRBJ1-5 and V is TRBV27; TRBD1 agrees at 7 bases. Trimming at V came to 2 bases and at J to 3 bases, leaving 13 bases not matched to a gene. Germline V gene sequence: CDR1 MNHEY, CDR2 SMNVEV (reference sequence). This CDR3 spans 18 amino acids. In DNA form, the CDR3 reads TGTGCCAGCAGTTTAAGGGCAGGGGGAAGGGAAGTCAATCAGCCCCAGCATTTT. It specifies CASSLRAGGREVNQPQHF.

This clonotype was recorded a few times. The chain combines TRBV6-1 with TRBJ1-5; TRBD1 is a possible D gene (6 bases). The CDR3 totals 14 residues. The V and J ends lost 8 bases and 11 bases respectively, with 22 bases between them. Germline loops: CDR1 MNHNS, CDR2 SASEGT. The CDR3 sequence is CASSTGQPGVAQHF. Here the CDR3 DNA reads TGTGCCAGCTCGACAGGCCAACCCGGAGTAGCCCAGCATTTT.

This clonotype showed up many times. The DNA for the CDR3 is TGTGCCAGCGTCGGAGAGGACTGGGAGCTGTTTTTT. This translates into CASVGEDWELFF. The chain couples TRBV27 to TRBJ2-2; D may be TRBD2 (5 bases). Germline lookup yields CDR1 MNHEY and CDR2 SMNVEV (reference sequence). This CDR3 spans 12 amino acids. With 8 bases removed from V and 9 bases from J, the gap between germline ends came to 13 bases.

Details on this clonotype: The germline gene is not matched at one end of the junction; a read error may be the cause. The CDR3 loop is CSATIAKETQCF. The CDR3 DNA reads TGCAGTGCTACGATCGCTAAAGAGACCCAGTGCTTC. The chain recombines TRBV20-1 with TRBJ2-5; D remains ambiguous. This CDR3 has 12 residues. CDR1 and CDR2 (germline): DFQATT, SNEGSKA (reference sequence).

This rearrangement joins TRBV30 to TRBJ2-5; D not resolved. Between the trimmed V and J ends, which lost 0 bases and 5 bases, there was a span of 10 bases. Germline V gives CDR1 GTSNPN, CDR2 SVGIG (reference sequence). This CDR3 has 13 amino acids. The CDR3 sequence is CAWSVRILETQYF. The CDR3 nucleotides read TGTGCCTGGAGTGTAAGGATTTTGGAGACCCAGTACTTC.

Many counts were recorded for this clonotype. V gene TRBV5-1 combines with J gene TRBJ2-1; D ambiguous. CDR1 is SGHRS, CDR2 YFSETQ, per germline. CDR3 length equals 15 residues. With 4 bases removed from V and 1 base from J, the gap between germline ends came to 12 bases. The CDR3, as DNA: TGCGCCAGCAGCGAAGCATCGGCTTCCTACAATGAGCAGTTCTTC. Its translation is CASSEASASYNEQFF.

This clonotype was counted ten times or more. The J gene is TRBJ2-4, the V gene TRBV27; a possible D gene is TRBD2 (5 bases). V gave up 2 bases and J gave up 1 base, with 12 bases separating them. CDR3 length equals 16 residues. The germline gives CDR1 MNHEY, CDR2 SMNVEV (reference sequence). CDR3 DNA: TGTGCCAGCAGTTTAAGGGCCCCGGGGGCCAAAAACATTCAGTACTTC. Protein sequence: CASSLRAPGAKNIQYF.

This clonotype was observed at least ten times. The gene calls are TRBV20-1 and TRBJ1-4; 9 nucleotides align to TRBD1. V gave up 6 bases and J gave up 4 bases; unmatched junction bases: 3. Germline V gene data show CDR1 as DFQATT and CDR2 as SNEGSKA (reference sequence). CDR3 size: 13 residues. The CDR3 loop is CSATGGNNEKLFF. In DNA form, the CDR3 reads TGCAGTGCGACAGGGGGGAATAATGAAAAACTGTTTTTT.

Comments on this clonotype: Mismatch with germline at one junction end may stem from a read error. The chain combines TRBV6-1 with TRBJ2-3, with 7 bases aligning to TRBD1. CDR1 is MNHNS and CDR2 is SASEGT in the germline V gene. This CDR3 is built from 13 residues. CDR3 in amino acids: CASSGDSTDSQYF. DNA for the CDR3: TGTGCCAGCAGTGGGGACAGCACAGATTCGCAGTATTTT.

Ten or more counts support this clonotype. The chain employs TRBV5-1 and TRBJ1-5; D may be TRBD1 (6 bases). Trimming cost V 0 bases and J 3 bases, with 7 bases left between them. This CDR3 region has 14 residues. CDR1 and CDR2 (germline): SGHRS, YFSETQ. The DNA for the CDR3 is TGCGCCAGCAGCTTGGCAGGGGTCAATCAGCCCCAGCATTTT. This encodes CASSLAGVNQPQHF.

This clonotype was recorded many times. This chain links TRBV20-1 with TRBJ2-2; D unclear. This CDR3 comprises 12 residues. Germline V gene sequence: CDR1 DFQATT, CDR2 SNEGSKA (reference sequence). Trimming removed 4 bases from V and 3 bases from J, with 6 bases in between. The CDR3 region has the DNA TGCAGTGCTACTTCGGACACCGGGGAGCTGTTTTTT. Its protein product is CSATSDTGELFF.

This clonotype turned up a few times. The rearrangement links TRBV18 to TRBJ2-7; 11 bases match TRBD1. Germline CDR1 KGHSH, CDR2 LQKENI. The CDR3 consists of 15 residues. With V trimmed by 5 bases and J by 2 bases, 5 bases remained unmatched. CDR3: CASSAPGQGAYEQYF. CDR3 in DNA: TGTGCCAGCTCAGCTCCGGGACAGGGGGCCTACGAGCAGTACTTC.

The V gene is TRBV27, the J gene TRBJ2-4; the match to TRBD1 covers 7 bases. This CDR3 has 15 residues. Germline CDR1 MNHEY, CDR2 SMNVEV (reference sequence). V was clipped by 6 bases and J by 3 bases; unmatched bases: 8. The CDR3 spells CASSPTGRDKNIQYF. The CDR3 region has the DNA TGTGCCAGCAGCCCGACAGGGCGTGACAAAAACATTCAGTACTTC.

About this clonotype: Just one base apart from a much larger clone, this may be a read error. V and J are TRBV6-2 or TRBV6-3 and TRBJ2-1; TRBD1 is a possible D gene (5 bases). This CDR3 is built from 13 residues. Germline V lookup: CDR1 MNHEY, CDR2 SVGEGT. This chain's CDR3 is CVSSYQGYNEQFF. Written as DNA, the CDR3 is TGTGTCAGCAGTTACCAGGGCTACAATGAGCAGTTCTTC.

This clonotype occurred many times. The chain combines TRBV27 with TRBJ2-5; D might be TRBD1 (6 bases). Trimming shortened V by 3 bases and J by 3 bases, and 14 bases separated the two germline ends. CDR1 and CDR2 from the germline V gene are MNHEY and SMNVEV (reference sequence). There are 15 residues in the CDR3. CDR3 loop: CASSLGAGPEETQYF. CDR3 in DNA: TGTGCCAGCAGTTTGGGGGCCGGCCCGGAAGAGACCCAGTACTTC.

This clonotype was seen ten or more times. V and J are TRBV12-3 or TRBV12-4 and TRBJ2-7; 9 positions agree with TRBD1. The CDR3 has 12 amino acids. V was clipped by 7 bases and J by 5 bases; unmatched bases: 3. The CDR3 DNA reads TGTGCCAGCACCGACAGGGGGAACGAGCAGTACTTC. This sequence encodes CASTDRGNEQYF.

The chain uses TRBV10-3 and TRBJ2-5, with D perhaps matching TRBD1 (6 bases). V was cut by 1 base and J by 3 bases, with 12 bases left in between. The CDR3 length is 15 residues. The germline V gene has CDR1 ENHRY and CDR2 SYGVKD. The CDR3 spells CAISEWAGVEETQYF. CDR3 nucleotides: TGTGCCATCAGTGAGTGGGCAGGGGTCGAAGAGACCCAGTACTTC.

This clonotype was detected a few times. V and J are TRBV7-2 and TRBJ1-6; tentatively, D is TRBD1 (5 bases). With 3 bases removed from V and 1 base from J, the gap between germline ends came to 7 bases. Germline CDR1 reads SGHTA; CDR2 reads FQGNSA. CDR3 length equals 15 residues. The CDR3 is CASSLGGSYNSPLHF. CDR3 coding DNA: TGTGCCAGCAGCTTGGGGGGTTCCTATAATTCACCCCTCCACTTT.

This clonotype was found many times. V is TRBV3-1 and J is TRBJ1-2; 7 positions match TRBD1. The CDR3 contains 12 residues. Germline V gives CDR1 LGHDT, CDR2 YNNKEL (reference sequence). With 4 bases clipped from V and 14 bases from J, the junction kept 10 bases outside the gene matches. CDR3 coding DNA: TGTGCCAGCAGCCCTACGGGACAGTCTCATACCTTC. Its protein product is CASSPTGQSHTF.

This clonotype was counted ten times or more. The CDR3, as DNA: TGTGCCAGCGTCCCCTGGGTTACTAACTATGGCTACACCTTC. Translation: CASVPWVTNYGYTF. This chain uses TRBV2 with TRBJ1-2; D gene uncertain. This CDR3 comprises 14 residues. Trimming took 8 bases from V and 0 from J, leaving 13 bases between them. CDR1 is SNHLY, CDR2 FYNNEI, per germline.

This clonotype was seen repeatedly, ten times or more. This chain uses TRBV5-1 with TRBJ2-2; D unclear. Trimming took 2 bases from V and 6 from J, leaving 11 bases between them. CDR3 length equals 14 residues. Germline CDR1 reads SGHRS; CDR2 reads YFSETQ. CDR3 residues: CASSLKEHPGELFF. CDR3 DNA sequence: TGCGCCAGCAGCTTAAAGGAACACCCCGGGGAGCTGTTTTTT.

J is TRBJ1-2 and V is TRBV6-5, with a weak D call TRBD1 (5 bases). The CDR3 loop spans 15 amino acids. Trimming cost V 0 bases and J 8 bases, with 16 bases left between them. CDR1 is MNHEY and CDR2 is SVGAGI in the germline V gene. In nucleotides, the CDR3 is TGTGCCAGCAGTTACTCCCTTTGGGACTCTTGGGGCTACACCTTC. It is translated as CASSYSLWDSWGYTF.

This clonotype has more than one count but fewer than ten. This rearrangement joins TRBV7-6 to TRBJ2-1, with D perhaps matching TRBD1 (6 bases). Trimming pared 7 bases from V and 2 bases from J, leaving 15 bases between. The germline gives CDR1 SGHVS, CDR2 FNYEAQ. This CDR3 region has 15 residues. The CDR3: CASKGVEGAYNEQFF. Here the CDR3 DNA reads TGTGCCAGCAAAGGTGTAGAGGGGGCCTACAATGAGCAGTTCTTC.